The sequence of this T cell receptor (beta chain) was determined in a study of type 1 regulatory T cells. Across the whole study: T-allo10 is an in vitro-generated, Tr1-enriched CD4 T cell product specific for alloantigen.

This CDR3 region has 15 residues. The V gene lost 6 bases and the J gene lost 4 bases, with 16 bases spanning the gap. In germline, CDR1 is MNHEY, CDR2 SVGEGT. Overall study results and limits: Tr1 cells had a more restricted TCR repertoire than non-Tr1 cells.

TCRdb redid the calling of the reads with MiXCR, one entry per CDR3 protein. In the table there are 55,000 to 65,000 distinct CDR3 sequences, 62% of which are singletons. As for this clonotype: The antigen is not known.

The genes are TRBV6-2 or TRBV6-3 and TRBJ2-1; tentatively, D is TRBD2 (5 bases). The TCR comes from a human donor in good health. Sequencing used cultured non-Tr1 T cells, either the whole culture or a sorted T cell fraction (not recorded which). The CDR3 protein is CASRALAGRYNEQFF. CDR3 coding DNA: TGTGCCAGCAGGGCCCTGGCGGGTCGATACAATGAGCAGTTCTTC.